This T cell receptor (beta chain) was identified during a study of PD-L1 blockade in urothelial cancer. Study-wide context: Analysis of blood occurred 3 weeks (second dose) and 6 weeks after treatment start.

Sequencing was performed with immunoSEQ multiplex PCR; in TCRdb, only in-frame clones are kept and a portion is missing. This repertoire shows tens of thousands of clones, around nine tenths found once; its top ten account for approximately 15%. Sample time point: pretreatment peripheral blood. The CDR3 covers 19 residues. The germline CDR1 and CDR2 sequences are SEHNR and FQNEAQ (reference sequence). Trimming took 0 bases from V and 8 from J; bases not matched to a gene: 17. Material: PBMCs, obtained around atezolizumab (anti-PD-L1) treatment. This TCR was recovered from a woman aged 60-75 years with urothelial cancer. V gene TRBV7-9 combines with J gene TRBJ2-1, with TRBD2 matching over 9 bases. The CDR3 DNA follows: TGTGCCAGCAGCTTAGCCGGCGGGAGGGCCCCAGCCTCTATCGATGAGCAGTTCTTC. Its protein product is CASSLAGGRAPASIDEQFF.